This T cell receptor (beta chain) originates from a study of blood T cell repertoires in COVID-19. Study-level information: The United States, Italy and Spain supplied acute and convalescent COVID-19 samples. Sources were T cells, B-cell-depleted T cells, or PBMCs; the material itself was cDNA or gDNA.

Original methodology: Using reference gene primer amplification, nucleated cell counts were estimated. Clones were sequenced by immunoSEQ multiplex PCR, and TCRdb holds only the in-frame ones, with some missing. From that table come the V and J calls and clone size; the DNA was used to work out D and trimming. Of around 200,000 clones listed, more than 75% are singletons. Germline CDR1 and CDR2: MNHNY and SVGAGI (reference sequence). V dropped 6 bases and J dropped 5 bases, with 13 bases sitting between them. The CDR3 consists of 13 residues. Sample: peripheral blood. The TCR sequence derives from a young woman who had recovered from COVID-19. This chain uses TRBV6-6 with TRBJ1-1, with D unclear. The CDR3 reads CASSRSGGTEAFF. For the CDR3, the DNA is TGTGCCAGCAGCCGTTCGGGTGGGACTGAAGCTTTCTTT.